The present T cell receptor beta chain was sequenced within a study of Ad26.COV2.S vaccination and SARS-CoV-2 variants. Background on the study: The donor belonged to the COV1001 Ad26.COV2.S trial arm.

Sequenced by immunoSEQ multiplex PCR; TCRdb stores in-frame clones only, minus some. This sample has about 220,000 clones, with 88% found just once. The germline V and J ends were trimmed by 7 bases and 1 base, with 11 bases remaining between them. Germline lookup yields CDR1 SGHRS and CDR2 YFSETQ. This CDR3 is 13 amino acids long. Sample treatment: roughly 20 received Ad26.COV2.S at low or high dose, single or two shots; 5 received placebo; per-sample allocation not given. Sampling was done on day 63 after the first vaccine or placebo injection. Study-wide findings and caveats: Vaccine and placebo recipients had comparable breadth of non-spike TCRs.

For this clone: Its antigen is currently unknown.

The clonotype originates from a person aged 18 to 65 who received the Ad26.COV2.S COVID-19 vaccine or a placebo. The starting material was peripheral blood, obtained in a trial of Ad26.COV2.S vaccine versus placebo. The gene calls are TRBV5-1 and TRBJ1-1; D remains ambiguous. CDR3 sequence: CASHFQTNTEAFF. The CDR3 nucleotides read TGCGCCAGCCACTTCCAGACGAACACTGAAGCTTTCTTT.